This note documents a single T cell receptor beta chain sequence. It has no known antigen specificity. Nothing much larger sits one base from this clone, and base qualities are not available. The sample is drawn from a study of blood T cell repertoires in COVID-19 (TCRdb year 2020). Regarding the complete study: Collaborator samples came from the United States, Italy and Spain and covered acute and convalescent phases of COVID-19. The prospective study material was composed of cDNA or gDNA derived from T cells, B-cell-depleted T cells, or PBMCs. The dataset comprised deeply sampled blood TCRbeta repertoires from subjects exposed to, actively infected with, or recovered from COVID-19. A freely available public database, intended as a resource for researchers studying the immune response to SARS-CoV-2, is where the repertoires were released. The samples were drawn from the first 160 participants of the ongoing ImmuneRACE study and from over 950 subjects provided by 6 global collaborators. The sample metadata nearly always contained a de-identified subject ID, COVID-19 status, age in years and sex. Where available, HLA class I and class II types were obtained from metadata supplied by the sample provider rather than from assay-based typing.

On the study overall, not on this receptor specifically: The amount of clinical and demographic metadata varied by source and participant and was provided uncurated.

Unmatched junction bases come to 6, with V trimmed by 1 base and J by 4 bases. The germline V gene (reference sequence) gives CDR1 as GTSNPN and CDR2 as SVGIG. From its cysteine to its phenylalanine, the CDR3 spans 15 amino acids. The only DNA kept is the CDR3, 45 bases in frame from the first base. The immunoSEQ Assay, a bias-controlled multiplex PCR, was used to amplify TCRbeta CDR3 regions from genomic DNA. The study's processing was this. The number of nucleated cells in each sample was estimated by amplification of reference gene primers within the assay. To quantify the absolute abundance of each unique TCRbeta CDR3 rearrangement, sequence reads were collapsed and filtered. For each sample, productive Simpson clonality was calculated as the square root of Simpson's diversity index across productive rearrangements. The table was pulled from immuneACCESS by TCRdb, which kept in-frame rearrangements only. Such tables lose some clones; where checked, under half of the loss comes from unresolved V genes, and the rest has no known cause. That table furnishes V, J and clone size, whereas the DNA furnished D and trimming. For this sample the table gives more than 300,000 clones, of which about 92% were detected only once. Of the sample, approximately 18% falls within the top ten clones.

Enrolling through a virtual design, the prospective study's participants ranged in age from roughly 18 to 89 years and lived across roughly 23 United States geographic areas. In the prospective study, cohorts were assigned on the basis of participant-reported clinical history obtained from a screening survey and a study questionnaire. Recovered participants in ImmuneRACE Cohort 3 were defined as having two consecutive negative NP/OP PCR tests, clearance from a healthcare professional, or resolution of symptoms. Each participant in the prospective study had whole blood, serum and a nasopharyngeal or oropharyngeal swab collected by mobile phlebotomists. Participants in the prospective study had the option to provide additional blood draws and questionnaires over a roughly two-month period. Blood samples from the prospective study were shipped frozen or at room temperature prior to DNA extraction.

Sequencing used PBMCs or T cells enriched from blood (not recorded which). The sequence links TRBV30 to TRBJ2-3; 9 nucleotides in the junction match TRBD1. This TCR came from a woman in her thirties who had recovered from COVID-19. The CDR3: CAWSAGDREPDTQYF. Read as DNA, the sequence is TGTGCCTGGAGTGCAGGGGACAGGGAGCCAGATACGCAGTATTTT.